This TCR beta chain was identified during a study of T cell responses to AZD1222 COVID-19 vaccine. General study findings and limits: CD4 TCRs linked to vaccination spanned spike, dominating at 160-218 and 743-854. Reports say nearly half of spike-specific TCRs go after unmutated variant regions. Repertoires in all cases were sampled only once the peak T cell response had passed.

This clone was seen more than once but under ten times. The antigen is unknown. Data came from immunoSEQ multiplex PCR; TCRdb stores just in-frame clones and leaves some out. This sample has about 90,000 clones, with roughly 85% found just once. Germline CDR1 reads SEHNR; CDR2 reads FQNEAQ (reference sequence). V was trimmed by 5 bases and J by 4 bases, leaving 20 bases between them. The CDR3 sequence is 16 residues long. This specimen consisted of peripheral blood, obtained on day 0 of AZD1222 vaccination. J is TRBJ2-5 and V is TRBV7-9; D perhaps matches TRBD2 (6 bases). This TCR derives from an adult in good health. CDR3: CASSVPSVGRGETQYF. The CDR3 coding sequence is TGTGCCAGCAGCGTGCCTAGCGTAGGCCGGGGAGAGACCCAGTACTTC.